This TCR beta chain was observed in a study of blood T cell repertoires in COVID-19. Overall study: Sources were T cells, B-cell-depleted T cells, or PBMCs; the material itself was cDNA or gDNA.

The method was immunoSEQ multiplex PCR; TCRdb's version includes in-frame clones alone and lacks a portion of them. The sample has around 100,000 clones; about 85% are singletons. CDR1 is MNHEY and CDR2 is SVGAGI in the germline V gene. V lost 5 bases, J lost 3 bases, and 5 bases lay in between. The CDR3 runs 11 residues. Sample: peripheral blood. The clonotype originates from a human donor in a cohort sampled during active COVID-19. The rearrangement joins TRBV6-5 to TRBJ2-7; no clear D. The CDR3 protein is CASSPSYEQYF. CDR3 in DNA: TGTGCCAGCAGTCCCAGCTACGAGCAGTACTTC.